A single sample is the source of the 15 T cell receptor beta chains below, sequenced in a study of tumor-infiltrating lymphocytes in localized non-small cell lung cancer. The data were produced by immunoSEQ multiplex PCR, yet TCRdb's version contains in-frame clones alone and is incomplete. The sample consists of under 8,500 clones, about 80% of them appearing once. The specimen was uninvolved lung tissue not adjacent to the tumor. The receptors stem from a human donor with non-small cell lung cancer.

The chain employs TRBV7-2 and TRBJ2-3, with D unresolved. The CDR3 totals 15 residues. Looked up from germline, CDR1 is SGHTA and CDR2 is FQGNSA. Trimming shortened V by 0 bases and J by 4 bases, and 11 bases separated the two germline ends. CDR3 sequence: CASSLAGSRSDTQYF. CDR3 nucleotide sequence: TGTGCCAGCAGCTTAGCGGGTTCCCGATCAGATACGCAGTATTTT.

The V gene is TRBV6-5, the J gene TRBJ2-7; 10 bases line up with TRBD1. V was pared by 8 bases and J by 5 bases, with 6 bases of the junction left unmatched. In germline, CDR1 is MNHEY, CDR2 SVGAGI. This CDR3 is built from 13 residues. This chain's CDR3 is CASGDRGPHEQYF. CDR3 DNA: TGTGCCAGCGGGGACAGGGGACCCCACGAGCAGTACTTC.

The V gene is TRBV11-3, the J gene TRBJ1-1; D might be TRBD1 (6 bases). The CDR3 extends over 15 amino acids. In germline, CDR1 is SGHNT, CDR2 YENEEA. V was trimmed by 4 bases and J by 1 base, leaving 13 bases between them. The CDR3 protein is CASSSYRATNTEAFF. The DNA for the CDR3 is TGTGCCAGCAGCTCTTACAGGGCTACGAACACTGAAGCTTTCTTT.

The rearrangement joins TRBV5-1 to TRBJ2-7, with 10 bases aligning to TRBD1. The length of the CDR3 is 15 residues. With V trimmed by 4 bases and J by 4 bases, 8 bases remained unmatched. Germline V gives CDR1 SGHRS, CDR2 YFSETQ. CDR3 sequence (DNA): TGCGCCAGCAGCCCGACCGGGACAGGGGTTTACGAGCAGTACTTC. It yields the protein CASSPTGTGVYEQYF.

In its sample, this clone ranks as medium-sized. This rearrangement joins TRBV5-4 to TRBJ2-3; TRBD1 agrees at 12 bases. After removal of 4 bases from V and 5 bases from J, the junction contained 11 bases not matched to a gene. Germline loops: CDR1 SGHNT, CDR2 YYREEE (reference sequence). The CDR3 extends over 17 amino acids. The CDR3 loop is CASSPGTGGRRGDTQYF. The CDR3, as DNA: TGTGCCAGCAGCCCCGGGACAGGGGGCCGCCGGGGAGATACGCAGTATTTT. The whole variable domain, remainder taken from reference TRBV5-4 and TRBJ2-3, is ETGVTQSPTHLIKTRGQQVTLRCSSQSGHNTVSWYQQALGQGPQFIFQYYREEENGRGNFPPRFSGLQFPNYSSELNVNALELDDSALYLCASSPGTGGRRGDTQYFGPGTRLTVL.

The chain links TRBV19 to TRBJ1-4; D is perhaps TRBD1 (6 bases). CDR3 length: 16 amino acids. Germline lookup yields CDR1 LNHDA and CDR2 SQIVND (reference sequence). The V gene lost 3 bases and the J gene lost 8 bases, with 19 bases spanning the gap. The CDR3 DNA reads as TGTGCCAGTAGTATCCCCATCAGGGGTTTCGGCGAAAAACTGTTTTTT. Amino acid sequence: CASSIPIRGFGEKLFF. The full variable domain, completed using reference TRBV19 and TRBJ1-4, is DGGITQSPKYLFRKEGQNVTLSCEQNLNHDAMYWYRQDPGQGLRLIYYSQIVNDFQKGDIAEGYSVSREKKESFPLTVTSAQKNPTAFYLCASSIPIRGFGEKLFFGSGTQLSVL.

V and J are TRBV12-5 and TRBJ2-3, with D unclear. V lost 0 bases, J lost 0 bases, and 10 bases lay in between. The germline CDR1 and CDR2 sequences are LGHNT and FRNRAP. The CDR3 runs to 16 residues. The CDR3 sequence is CASGLVKRLSTDTQYF. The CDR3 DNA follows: TGTGCTAGTGGTTTGGTTAAGAGGCTTAGCACAGATACGCAGTATTTT.

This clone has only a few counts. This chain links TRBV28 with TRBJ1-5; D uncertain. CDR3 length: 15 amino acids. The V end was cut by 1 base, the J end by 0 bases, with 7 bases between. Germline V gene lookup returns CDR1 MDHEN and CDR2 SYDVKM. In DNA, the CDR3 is TGTGCCAGCAGTTTATCTGGATATAGCAATCAGCCCCAGCATTTT. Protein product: CASSLSGYSNQPQHF.

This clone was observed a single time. The DNA for the CDR3 is TGTGCCAGCAGTGACTCAATGACCGGGGAGCTGTTTTTT. It specifies CASSDSMTGELFF. The rearrangement joins TRBV6-4 to TRBJ2-2; D remains unclear. Germline V gene sequence: CDR1 MRHNA, CDR2 SNTAGT. Trimming shortened V by 0 bases and J by 5 bases, and 4 bases separated the two germline ends. CDR3 length equals 13 residues.

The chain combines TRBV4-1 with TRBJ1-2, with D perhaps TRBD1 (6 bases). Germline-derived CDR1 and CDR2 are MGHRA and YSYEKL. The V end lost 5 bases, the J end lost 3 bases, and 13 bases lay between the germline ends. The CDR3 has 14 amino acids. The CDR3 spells CASSYIGGDYGYTF. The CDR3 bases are TGCGCCAGCAGCTACATAGGGGGGGACTATGGCTACACCTTC.

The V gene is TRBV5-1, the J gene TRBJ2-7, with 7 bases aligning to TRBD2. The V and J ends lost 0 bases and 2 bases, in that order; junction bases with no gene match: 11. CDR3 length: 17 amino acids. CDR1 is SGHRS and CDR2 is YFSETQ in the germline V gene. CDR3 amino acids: CASSLGPSTSRTYEQYF. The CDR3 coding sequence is TGCGCCAGCAGCTTGGGCCCCTCGACTAGCCGAACCTACGAGCAGTACTTC.

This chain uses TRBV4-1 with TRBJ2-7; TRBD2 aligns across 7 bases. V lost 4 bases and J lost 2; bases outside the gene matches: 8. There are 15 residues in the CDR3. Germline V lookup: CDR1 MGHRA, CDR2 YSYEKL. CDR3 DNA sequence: TGCGCCAGCAGCCGCCGGGCGGGAGCCCCCTACGAGCAGTACTTC. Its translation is CASSRRAGAPYEQYF.

The DNA of the CDR3 is TGCGCCAGCAGCCAAGATCGGGCGGGAAATTTCCACAATGAGCAGTTCTTC. This encodes CASSQDRAGNFHNEQFF. The J gene is TRBJ2-1, the V gene TRBV4-1, with D maybe TRBD2 (6 bases). The CDR3 runs 17 residues. V was clipped by 0 bases and J by 5 bases, with 17 bases between them. In germline, CDR1 is MGHRA, CDR2 YSYEKL.

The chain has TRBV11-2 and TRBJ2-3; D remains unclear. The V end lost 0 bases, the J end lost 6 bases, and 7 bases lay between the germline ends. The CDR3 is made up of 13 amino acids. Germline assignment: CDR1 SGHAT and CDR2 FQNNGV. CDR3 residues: CASSLDYGDTQYF. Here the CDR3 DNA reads TGTGCCAGCAGCTTAGACTATGGGGATACGCAGTATTTT.

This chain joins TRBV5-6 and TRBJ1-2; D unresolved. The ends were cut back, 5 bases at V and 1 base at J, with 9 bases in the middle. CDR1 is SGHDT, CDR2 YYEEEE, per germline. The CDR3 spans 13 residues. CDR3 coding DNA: TGTGCCAGCAGACTCAAGGTTAACTATGGCTACACCTTC. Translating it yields CASRLKVNYGYTF.